These 8 T cell receptor beta chains came from one sample sequenced in a study of blood T cell repertoires in COVID-19. Some clones are missing from TCRdb's copy, which holds only in-frame ones; the method was immunoSEQ multiplex PCR. This sample has fewer than 250,000 clones, with roughly 86% found just once. Sequencing was done on a sample of PBMCs or T cells enriched from blood (not recorded which). These receptors were collected from a woman aged 40-49 years in a cohort exposed to, infected with or recovered from COVID-19 (not recorded which).

The V and J genes are TRBV9 and TRBJ2-2, with D maybe TRBD2 (5 bases). The CDR3 length is 16 residues. V was clipped by 0 bases and J by 6 bases, with 15 bases between them. Germline assignment: CDR1 SGDLS and CDR2 YYNGEE. The CDR3 DNA sequence: TGTGCCAGCAGCGTAGTCCCAACTAGTAGTTCCGGGGAGCTGTTTTTT. Its translation: CASSVVPTSSSGELFF.

V usage is TRBV4-2 and J usage is TRBJ2-4; 12 nucleotides agree with TRBD2. With V trimmed by 0 bases and J by 0 bases, 3 bases remained unmatched. Germline V CDR1 and CDR2: LGHNA, YNFKEQ. The CDR3 has 18 amino acids. CDR3 loop: CASSQEGTSGLAKNIQYF. CDR3 bases: TGTGCCAGCAGCCAAGAAGGGACTAGCGGGTTAGCCAAAAACATTCAGTACTTC.

The CDR3: CASSLLTGGRNYGYTF. CDR3 DNA sequence: TGTGCCAGCAGCCTTCTGACAGGGGGGCGAAACTATGGCTACACCTTC. This chain joins TRBV3-1 (or the pseudogene TRBV3-2) and TRBJ1-2; 9 positions agree with TRBD1. CDR1 is LGHDT and CDR2 is YNNKEL in the germline V gene (reference sequence). This CDR3 comprises 16 residues. The junction had 8 bases not matched to a gene; V was cut back by 4 bases and J by 2 bases.

This chain connects TRBV7-9 to TRBJ1-3; no clear D. V lost 10 bases and J lost 9, with 19 bases in between. The germline V gene has CDR1 SEHNR and CDR2 FQNEAQ (reference sequence). The CDR3 loop spans 13 amino acids. The CDR3 DNA follows: TGTGCCACAAACGGGGATCAGATTCCCACCATATATTTT. As protein: CATNGDQIPTIYF.

This chain's CDR3 is CASSLAPRDTYGYTF. CDR3 bases: TGTGCCAGCAGCTTAGCCCCCCGGGACACGTATGGCTACACCTTC. The chain links TRBV11-2 to TRBJ1-2, with D perhaps matching TRBD1 (6 bases). In germline, CDR1 is SGHAT, CDR2 FQNNGV. V shed 1 base and J shed 5 bases, with 14 bases lying between them. CDR3 length: 15 residues.

This chain links TRBV7-8 with TRBJ1-5, with 8 bases that match TRBD1. Germline V gene data show CDR1 as SGHVS and CDR2 as FQNEAQ. J gave up 6 bases and V 4 bases, and 5 bases lay outside the gene matches. This CDR3 contains 14 residues. The CDR3 DNA is TGTGCCAGCAGCTCGACAGGGGACCGTCAGCCCCAGCATTTT. Amino acid sequence: CASSSTGDRQPQHF.

The chain has TRBV7-9 and TRBJ1-1; no clear D gene. Germline CDR1 SEHNR, CDR2 FQNEAQ (reference sequence). Trimming removed 7 bases at V and 2 bases at J, with 17 bases between. The CDR3 extends over 15 amino acids. The CDR3 loop reads CASTLRQSGNTEAFF. CDR3 in DNA: TGTGCCAGCACCCTGAGGCAGTCGGGAAACACTGAAGCTTTCTTT.

The V and J genes are TRBV14 and TRBJ2-7; tentatively, D is TRBD1 (5 bases). Germline V gene lookup returns CDR1 SGHDN and CDR2 FVKESK. V was pared by 5 bases and J by 5 bases, with 13 bases between. The CDR3 is 13 amino acids. As DNA, the CDR3 is TGTGCCAGCAGCTACCAGGGATACAACGAGCAGTACTTC. Its protein product is CASSYQGYNEQYF.